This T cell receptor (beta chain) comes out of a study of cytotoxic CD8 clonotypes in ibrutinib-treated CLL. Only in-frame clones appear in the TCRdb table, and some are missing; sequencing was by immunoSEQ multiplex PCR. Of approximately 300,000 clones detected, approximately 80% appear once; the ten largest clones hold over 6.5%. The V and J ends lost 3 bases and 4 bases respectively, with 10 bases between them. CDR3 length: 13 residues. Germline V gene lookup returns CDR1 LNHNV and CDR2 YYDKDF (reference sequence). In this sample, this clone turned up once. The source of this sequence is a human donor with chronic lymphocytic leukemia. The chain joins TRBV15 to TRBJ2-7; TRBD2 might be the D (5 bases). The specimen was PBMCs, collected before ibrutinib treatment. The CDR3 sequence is CATSSSRGYEQYF. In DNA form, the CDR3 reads TGTGCCACCAGCAGCTCACGGGGTTACGAGCAGTACTTC.